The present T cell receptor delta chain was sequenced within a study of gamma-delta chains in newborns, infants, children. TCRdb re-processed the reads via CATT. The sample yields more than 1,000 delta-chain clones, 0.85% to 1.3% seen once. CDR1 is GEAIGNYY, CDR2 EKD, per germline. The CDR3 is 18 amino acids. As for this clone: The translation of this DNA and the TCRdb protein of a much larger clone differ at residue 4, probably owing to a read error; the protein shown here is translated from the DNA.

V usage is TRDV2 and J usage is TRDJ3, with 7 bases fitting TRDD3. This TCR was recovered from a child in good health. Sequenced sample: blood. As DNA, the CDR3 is TGTGCCTGTGTCACCGGTGGATACGGCTCCTGGGACACCCGACAGATGTTTTTC. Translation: CACVTGGYGSWDTRQMFF.